Each of the 22 T cell receptor beta chains below was sequenced from the same sample in a study of B cell selection in AIRE deficiency. Some clones are missing from TCRdb's copy, which holds only in-frame ones; the method was immunoSEQ multiplex PCR. There are approximately 22,000 clones in the sample; about nine tenths occur only once, and 1.4% lies in the top ten. The regulatory T cell sort gate was CD4+CD25hiCD127low/negative. The specimen sequenced was CD4+CD25+ Tregs sorted from PBMCs. The receptors stem from a human donor in good health.

The V gene is TRBV20-1, the J gene TRBJ1-2; no definite D call. Trimming stripped 5 bases from V and 8 bases from J, with 12 bases between. Germline lookup yields CDR1 DFQATT and CDR2 SNEGSKA (reference sequence). The length of the CDR3 is 11 residues. This chain's CDR3 is CSAPHMEGYTF. Written as DNA, the CDR3 is TGCAGTGCTCCCCACATGGAGGGCTACACCTTC.

The V call is TRBV5-6, the J call TRBJ2-1; 10 nucleotides align to TRBD2. The CDR3 is made up of 15 amino acids. Per germline, CDR1 SGHDT and CDR2 YYEEEE. V trimming: 2 bases; J trimming: 12 bases; junction bases outside the gene matches: 11. The DNA for the CDR3 is TGTGCCAGCAGCTTAGTTAGCGGGGGGCTCTTGGTGCAGTTCTTC. Protein: CASSLVSGGLLVQFF.

The table lists this clone with a count of one. V and J are TRBV6-1 and TRBJ1-1; 8 positions agree with TRBD1. Germline trimming cut 7 bases from V and 3 bases from J; bases unmatched to any gene: 7. In germline, CDR1 is MNHNS, CDR2 SASEGT. The CDR3 covers 14 residues. CDR3 nucleotide sequence: TGTGCCAGCACCTGGACAGGGAAGCACACTGAAGCTTTCTTT. Translation gives CASTWTGKHTEAFF.

This CDR3 reads CASSFWQRRDTIYF. The CDR3 DNA reads as TGTGCCAGCAGCTTCTGGCAGCGGCGGGACACCATATATTTT. The chain employs TRBV5-5 and TRBJ1-3; D gene uncertain. The CDR3 extends over 14 amino acids. CDR1 and CDR2 (germline): SGHKS, YYEKEE (reference sequence). Deletions cut 2 bases from V and 8 bases from J, with 14 bases between.

This chain connects TRBV13 to TRBJ2-7; 10 nucleotides agree with TRBD1. The J segment lost 5 bases and the V segment lost 5 bases, leaving 9 bases of the junction unmatched. Germline V lookup: CDR1 PRHDT, CDR2 FYEKMQ (reference sequence). The CDR3 sequence is 15 residues long. The DNA of the CDR3 is TGTGCCAGCAGCACCGCGGGACAGGGGCTCGACGAGCAGTACTTC. Translation: CASSTAGQGLDEQYF. Based on the CDR3 plus reference TRBV13 and TRBJ2-7, the full variable domain is AAGVIQSPRHLIKEKRETATLKCYPIPRHDTVYWYQQGPGQDPQFLISFYEKMQSDKGSIPDRFSAQQFSDYHSELNMSSLELGDSALYFCASSTAGQGLDEQYFGPGTRLTVT.

The CDR3: CASSEIAAGGLTDTQYF. The CDR3 DNA reads TGCGCCAGCAGTGAGATAGCAGCGGGGGGGCTCACAGATACGCAGTATTTT. The chain uses TRBV10-2 and TRBJ2-3, with TRBD2 identical over 10 bases. The CDR3 has 17 amino acids. With V trimmed by 2 bases and J by 2 bases, 7 bases remained unmatched. Per the germline V gene, CDR1 is WSHSY and CDR2 is SAAADI.

This clone was recorded only once. J is TRBJ2-7 and V is TRBV10-2; weak D call: TRBD1 (6 bases). From germline, CDR1 is WSHSY and CDR2 SAAADI. This CDR3 is 13 amino acids long. V lost 7 bases and J lost 2, with 12 bases in between. The CDR3 region is CASTRTDAYEQYF. The CDR3 nucleotides are TGCGCCAGCACCCGGACAGATGCCTACGAGCAGTACTTC.

This clone is classed as medium-sized (0.01 to 0.1%). The chain is built from TRBV5-1 and TRBJ1-2; a possible D gene is TRBD1 (5 bases). In germline, CDR1 is SGHRS, CDR2 YFSETQ. Trimming left V 0 bases short and J 5 bases short, with 11 bases between. This CDR3 is 14 amino acids long. Here the CDR3 reads CASSLATGTYGYTF. The CDR3 DNA reads as TGCGCCAGCAGCTTGGCCACGGGGACTTATGGCTACACCTTC.

The chain links TRBV7-2 to TRBJ2-3; TRBD2 might be the D (6 bases). V lost 7 bases to trimming and J lost 2 bases, with 13 bases between them. The germline gives CDR1 SGHTA, CDR2 FQGNSA. This CDR3 is 14 amino acids long. The CDR3 is CASTRDLATDTQYF. The DNA of the CDR3 is TGTGCCAGCACCCGGGACTTGGCCACAGATACGCAGTATTTT. Full variable domain (outside the CDR3, taken from reference TRBV7-2 and TRBJ2-3): GAGVSQSPSNKVTEKGKDVELRCDPISGHTALYWYRQSLGQGLEFLIYFQGNSAPDKSGLPSDRFSAERTGGSVSTLTIQRTQQEDSAVYLCASTRDLATDTQYFGPGTRLTVL.

The chain combines TRBV6-6 with TRBJ1-2, with 7 bases that match TRBD1. The CDR3 is 14 amino acids. Germline CDR1 reads MNHNY; CDR2 reads SVGAGI (reference sequence). The V gene end was trimmed by 0 bases and the J gene end by 5 bases; junction bases not matched to a gene: 3. In DNA, the CDR3 is TGTGCCAGCAGTTACTCCGGGACAGTTTATGGCTACACCTTC. Residues: CASSYSGTVYGYTF.

V is TRBV6-5 and J is TRBJ2-7, with a possible D match to TRBD2 (5 bases). Per germline, CDR1 MNHEY and CDR2 SVGAGI. Trimming pared 5 bases from V and 2 bases from J, leaving 7 bases between. The CDR3 totals 12 residues. Written as DNA, the CDR3 is TGTGCCAGCAGTGAACTAGCCTACGAGCAGTACTTC. Protein: CASSELAYEQYF.

V and J are TRBV5-1 and TRBJ2-5; 8 bases line up with TRBD2. CDR1 is SGHRS and CDR2 is YFSETQ in the germline V gene. The V and J ends lost 1 base and 6 bases, in that order; junction bases with no gene match: 11. The CDR3 has 16 residues. This CDR3 reads CASSLQAGVRGKTQYF. In DNA form, the CDR3 reads TGCGCCAGCAGCTTGCAAGCGGGAGTGCGTGGGAAGACCCAGTACTTC.

The chain uses TRBV11-2 and TRBJ2-1; TRBD2 is a possible D gene (5 bases). From germline, CDR1 is SGHAT and CDR2 FQNNGV. The CDR3 loop spans 12 amino acids. Trimming took off 1 base at V and 12 bases at J, with 10 bases between the two ends. The CDR3 coding sequence is TGTGCCAGCAGCTTAGCCCCAGGAGGGCAGTTCTTC. This translates into CASSLAPGGQFF.

The J gene is TRBJ2-5, the V gene TRBV6-5; tentative D call: TRBD1 (6 bases). Germline V gives CDR1 MNHEY, CDR2 SVGAGI. V gave up 5 bases and J gave up 4 bases, with 8 bases separating them. The CDR3 runs to 12 residues. The CDR3 sequence is CASSLRGETQYF. CDR3 in DNA: TGTGCCAGCAGTCTCAGGGGAGAGACCCAGTACTTC.

This clone showed up just a few times. V and J are TRBV19 and TRBJ2-3; TRBD2 agrees at 8 bases. The J segment lost 3 bases and the V segment lost 5 bases, leaving 10 bases of the junction unmatched. Per the germline V gene, CDR1 is LNHDA and CDR2 is SQIVND (reference sequence). The CDR3 is 16 amino acids. CDR3 amino acids: CASSVPGGGRTDTQYF. The DNA of the CDR3 is TGTGCCAGTAGTGTACCCGGGGGGGGGAGAACAGATACGCAGTATTTT.

V is TRBV5-6 and J is TRBJ2-1; D gene unclear. V lost 4 bases, J lost 0 bases, and 2 bases lay in between. The V gene's germline CDR1 is SGHDT and CDR2 YYEEEE. The CDR3 covers 12 residues. CDR3 amino acids: CASSGSYNEQFF. In nucleotides, the CDR3 is TGTGCCAGCAGCGGCTCCTACAATGAGCAGTTCTTC.

The chain uses TRBV18 and TRBJ1-2, with D tentatively TRBD1 (5 bases). The germline V and J ends were trimmed by 6 bases and 11 bases, with 25 bases remaining between them. The CDR3 runs to 15 residues. In germline, CDR1 is KGHSH, CDR2 LQKENI. The CDR3 bases are TGTGCCAGCTCCCTAACTCGGGGCCATCCTAACTGGTACACCTTC. It specifies CASSLTRGHPNWYTF.

The chain couples TRBV5-1 to TRBJ2-5, with TRBD2 matching over 12 bases. The CDR3 totals 16 residues. Germline V CDR1 and CDR2: SGHRS, YFSETQ. Germline trimming cut 3 bases from V and 0 bases from J; bases unmatched to any gene: 3. CDR3: CASSWRLAGDQETQYF. The CDR3 nucleotides are TGCGCCAGCAGCTGGAGACTAGCGGGGGACCAAGAGACCCAGTACTTC.

The J gene is TRBJ2-2, the V gene TRBV5-1; a weak D match, TRBD2 (6 bases). V was shortened by 0 bases and J by 5 bases, with 8 bases between the two germline ends. From germline, CDR1 is SGHRS and CDR2 YFSETQ. The CDR3 is 14 residues long. The CDR3 loop is CASSLDAGTGELFF. CDR3 DNA: TGCGCCAGCAGCTTGGATGCGGGAACCGGGGAGCTGTTTTTT.

V usage is TRBV10-3 and J usage is TRBJ2-4, with 9 bases lining up with TRBD2. The J segment lost 8 bases and the V segment lost 3 bases, leaving 8 bases of the junction unmatched. Germline V gene data show CDR1 as ENHRY and CDR2 as SYGVKD. This CDR3 comprises 15 residues. This CDR3 is CAISDGGGARDIQYF. The CDR3 DNA reads TGTGCCATCAGTGACGGCGGGGGGGCCAGGGACATTCAGTACTTC.

This chain links TRBV6-1 with TRBJ1-2; D perhaps matches TRBD1 (5 bases). The germline V and J ends were trimmed by 6 bases and 3 bases, with 14 bases remaining between them. Looked up from germline, CDR1 is MNHNS and CDR2 is SASEGT. This CDR3 has 14 residues. CDR3 nucleotide sequence: TGTGCCAGCAGAAAATCCCAGGGTGACTATGGCTACACCTTC. It specifies CASRKSQGDYGYTF.

The rearrangement uses TRBV6-5 and TRBJ2-2; D possibly corresponds to TRBD2 (6 bases). V was pared by 0 bases and J by 7 bases, with 12 bases between. Germline V gene data show CDR1 as MNHEY and CDR2 as SVGAGI. The CDR3 is 15 amino acids. The CDR3 nucleotides are TGTGCCAGCAGTTACTCGTCGGGGGTGCTCGGGGAGCTGTTTTTT. Its protein is CASSYSSGVLGELFF.